Included here is one T cell receptor beta chain sequence, with context. Repertoires were generated with immunoSEQ multiplex PCR, while TCRdb's copy carries only in-frame clones and drops some. Here the sample spans approximately 360,000 clones, 90% being singletons. This sample is part of a study of blood T cell repertoires in COVID-19. For the study at large: Samples taken during acute and convalescent COVID-19 were collected in the United States, Italy and Spain. PBMCs, B-cell-depleted T cells, or T cells provided the cDNA or gDNA that made up the material.

Trimming removed 4 bases from V and 3 bases from J; junction bases left unmatched: 7. The CDR3 is made up of 14 amino acids. The germline V gene has CDR1 SGHTS and CDR2 YDEGEE. Sequencing used peripheral blood. The chain recombines TRBV5-8 with TRBJ2-7; 7 bases agree with TRBD1. This TCR derives from a man between 18 and 35 years old with active or convalescent COVID-19. The CDR3 bases are TGTGCCAGCAGCCTCAGGGGGAATTTCTACGAGCAGTACTTC. Protein product: CASSLRGNFYEQYF.